The 26 T cell receptor beta chains below were found in one sample sequenced in a study of blood T cell repertoires in COVID-19. The protocol was immunoSEQ multiplex PCR, while the TCRdb copy is restricted to in-frame clones and leaves out a portion. This table holds about 250,000 clones, approximately 88% found once. Sequencing input: peripheral blood. These receptors were collected from a woman aged 25 to 45 with COVID-19, enrolled during active disease.

The chain recombines TRBV19 with TRBJ2-3; no clear D gene. CDR3 length equals 12 residues. Per the germline V gene, CDR1 is LNHDA and CDR2 is SQIVND (reference sequence). Trimming took 4 bases from V and 9 from J, leaving 11 bases between them. CDR3 sequence reads: CASSTSRRTQYF. In DNA, the CDR3 is TGTGCCAGTAGTACTTCGAGGCGGACGCAGTATTTT.

The chain has TRBV4-3 and TRBJ1-5, with 8 nucleotides matching TRBD1. The CDR3 consists of 20 residues. V lost 3 bases and J lost 0; bases outside the gene matches: 16. CDR1 LGHNA and CDR2 YSLEER come from the germline V gene. CDR3 amino acids: CASSHYYGTGDPHSNQPQHF. CDR3 nucleotides: TGCGCCAGCAGCCACTACTATGGGACAGGCGACCCCCATAGCAATCAGCCCCAGCATTTT.

The chain employs TRBV10-3 and TRBJ1-4; D possibly corresponds to TRBD1 (6 bases). There are 15 residues in the CDR3. Germline-derived CDR1 and CDR2 are ENHRY and SYGVKD. Trimming removed 4 bases from V and 3 bases from J, with 12 bases in between. The CDR3: CAISAQGLANEKLFF. In DNA, the CDR3 is TGTGCCATCAGTGCTCAGGGGCTGGCTAATGAAAAACTGTTTTTT.

The chain recombines TRBV5-4 with TRBJ2-1; 11 bases line up with TRBD1. CDR3 size: 17 residues. Germline CDR1 reads SGHNT; CDR2 reads YYREEE (reference sequence). With 4 bases clipped from V and 7 bases from J, the junction kept 13 bases outside the gene matches. CDR3 protein: CASSAGTGGIIRNEQFF. CDR3 nucleotide sequence: TGTGCCAGCAGCGCCGGGACAGGGGGGATAATCCGGAATGAGCAGTTCTTC.

The V and J genes are TRBV4-3 and TRBJ2-2, with TRBD1 matching 9 bases. V trimming: 0 bases; J trimming: 5 bases; junction bases outside the gene matches: 13. Germline V gene sequence: CDR1 LGHNA, CDR2 YSLEER. The CDR3 runs 19 residues. The chain's CDR3 is CASSQDKGLGQGLTGELFF. The CDR3 DNA reads as TGCGCCAGCAGCCAAGATAAAGGGCTCGGACAGGGGTTGACCGGGGAGCTGTTTTTT.

V gene TRBV2 combines with J gene TRBJ2-7; 8 bases agree with TRBD1. Germline V lookup: CDR1 SNHLY, CDR2 FYNNEI. J gave up 6 bases and V 6 bases, and 10 bases lay outside the gene matches. CDR3 length: 14 residues. CDR3 nucleotide sequence: TGTGCCAGCAGGGCCGGACAGGGCGAAGGCGAGCAGTACTTC. Translated: CASRAGQGEGEQYF. The full variable domain, with the rest looked up from reference TRBV2 and TRBJ2-7, is EPEVTQTPSHQVTQMGQEVILRCVPISNHLYFYWYRQILGQKVEFLVSFYNNEISEKSEIFDDQFSVERPDGSNFTLKIRSTKLEDSAMYFCASRAGQGEGEQYFGPGTRLTVT.

This chain uses TRBV13 with TRBJ1-3, with D tentatively TRBD1 (6 bases). Germline assignment: CDR1 PRHDT and CDR2 FYEKMQ (reference sequence). Trimming stripped 5 bases from V and 4 bases from J, with 21 bases between. The CDR3 runs to 17 residues. The CDR3 is CASSRHRVLPLGNTIYF. CDR3 in DNA: TGTGCCAGCAGCCGCCACAGGGTTTTACCCCTCGGAAACACCATATATTTT.

The genes are TRBV21-1 and TRBJ2-7; the table calls TRBD2, which could not be checked here. TRBV21-1 is flagged as a pseudogene. This CDR3 comprises 16 residues. The CDR3, as DNA: TGTGCCAGCGGGGTAGCGGGGCTACCAGTCCCCTACGAGCAGTACTTC. Amino acid sequence: CASGVAGLPVPYEQYF.

The genes are TRBV4-3 and TRBJ1-4; no firm D call. The CDR3 is made up of 15 amino acids. V was clipped by 4 bases and J by 1 base, with 10 bases between them. CDR1 is LGHNA, CDR2 YSLEER, per germline. The CDR3 sequence is CASSRRRETNEKLFF. CDR3 coding DNA: TGCGCCAGCAGCCGCAGGAGGGAAACTAATGAAAAACTGTTTTTT.

The V call is TRBV24-1, the J call TRBJ2-1, with 7 bases lining up with TRBD2. V was clipped by 4 bases and J by 6 bases; unmatched bases: 14. This CDR3 spans 17 amino acids. The germline gives CDR1 KGHDR, CDR2 SFDVKD. CDR3 nucleotides: TGTGCCACCAGTGACTCTCAGTGGGGGGGAAGTAGCAATGAGCAGTTCTTC. Translated: CATSDSQWGGSSNEQFF.

The CDR3 DNA is TGTGCCAGCTCACCGGCAGGCGACAATCAGCCCCAGCATTTT. It is translated as CASSPAGDNQPQHF. This chain links TRBV18 with TRBJ1-5, with D hard to call. Trimming took 3 bases from V and 3 from J, leaving 9 bases between them. This CDR3 is 14 amino acids long. Germline V lookup: CDR1 KGHSH, CDR2 LQKENI.

J is TRBJ2-1 and V is TRBV7-8; D is perhaps TRBD2 (6 bases). The CDR3 is 15 amino acids. Germline V gives CDR1 SGHVS, CDR2 FQNEAQ. Trimming removed 5 bases from V and 6 bases from J, with 17 bases in between. The CDR3 sequence is CASSGRLVGSNEQFF. Written as DNA, the CDR3 is TGTGCCAGCAGCGGACGACTAGTAGGTTCCAATGAGCAGTTCTTC.

The table lists this clone with a count of one. The V and J genes are TRBV18 and TRBJ2-3; no definite D call. The CDR3 covers 16 residues. Germline-derived CDR1 and CDR2 are KGHSH and LQKENI. V lost 3 bases and J 2 bases, leaving 15 bases between the germline ends. The CDR3 is CASSPRRPSITDTQYF. The CDR3, as DNA: TGTGCCAGCTCACCGCGGCGACCTTCAATCACAGATACGCAGTATTTT.

The chain joins TRBV28 to TRBJ2-3; 7 nucleotides align to TRBD2. Germline lookup yields CDR1 MDHEN and CDR2 SYDVKM. The V gene end was trimmed by 4 bases and the J gene end by 0 bases; junction bases not matched to a gene: 1. The CDR3 contains 14 residues. In DNA form, the CDR3 reads TGTGCCAGCAGTTGGGGGGGAAGCACAGATACGCAGTATTTT. Encoded protein: CASSWGGSTDTQYF.

The CDR3 spells CATSGGGGELFF. Written as DNA, the CDR3 is TGTGCCACCTCGGGGGGCGGCGGGGAGCTGTTTTTT. The chain carries TRBV6-5 and TRBJ2-2; TRBD2 might be the D (7 bases). Trimming removed 10 bases from V and 7 bases from J, with 13 bases in between. The CDR3 contains 12 residues. CDR1 and CDR2 (germline): MNHEY, SVGAGI.

The chain carries TRBV6-2 or TRBV6-3 and TRBJ1-2, with 9 bases aligning to TRBD1. V lost 6 bases, J lost 4 bases, and 6 bases stayed unmatched. The CDR3 runs to 14 residues. The germline gives CDR1 MNHEY, CDR2 SVGEGT. CDR3 protein: CASSPTGGLYGYTF. The CDR3 bases are TGTGCCAGCAGCCCAACAGGGGGCCTCTATGGCTACACCTTC.

V usage is TRBV29-1 and J usage is TRBJ2-7; TRBD2 matches at 8 bases. The V gene end was trimmed by 7 bases and the J gene end by 3 bases; junction bases not matched to a gene: 8. This CDR3 has 13 amino acids. Per the germline V gene, CDR1 is SQVTM and CDR2 is ANQGSEA. CDR3 DNA sequence: TGCAGCGGCCGCGGGGGGCCCGGCTACGAGCAGTACGTC. Translation: CSGRGGPGYEQYV.

In this sample, this clone turned up once. The rearrangement uses TRBV5-8 and TRBJ2-2; the D gene is possibly TRBD2 (6 bases). The CDR3 runs to 17 residues. The V end was cut by 0 bases, the J end by 5 bases, with 17 bases between. The V gene's germline CDR1 is SGHTS and CDR2 YDEGEE. The DNA for the CDR3 is TGTGCCAGCAGCTTGGAGGCTAGCGTAAGCGGAACCGGGGAGCTGTTTTTT. This codes for CASSLEASVSGTGELFF.

On this clone: The same CDR3 can be traced to other DNA sequences in this sample. The chain carries TRBV6-5 and TRBJ1-4; TRBD1 aligns across 8 bases. Germline trimming cut 0 bases from V and 8 bases from J; bases unmatched to any gene: 5. The CDR3 runs 15 residues. Per the germline V gene, CDR1 is MNHEY and CDR2 is SVGAGI. The CDR3 loop is CASSYSGQGDEKLFF. The DNA for the CDR3 is TGTGCCAGCAGTTACTCCGGACAGGGCGACGAAAAACTGTTTTTT.

The CDR3 loop is CASSVDGGIYTEAFF. The CDR3 coding sequence is TGTGCCAGCAGCGTAGATGGGGGGATCTACACTGAAGCTTTCTTT. The chain joins TRBV9 to TRBJ1-1; possibly TRBD1 for D (5 bases). Trimming cost V 0 bases and J 3 bases, with 12 bases left between them. The CDR3 covers 15 residues. The V gene's germline CDR1 is SGDLS and CDR2 YYNGEE.

The chain has TRBV15 and TRBJ2-1, with 11 bases aligning to TRBD2. The CDR3 totals 19 residues. Germline CDR1 LNHNV, CDR2 YYDKDF (reference sequence). Trimming removed 3 bases from V and 2 bases from J; junction bases left unmatched: 12. This chain's CDR3 is CATSSLARSGGAPYNEQFF. In DNA, the CDR3 is TGTGCCACCAGCAGCCTTGCGCGTAGCGGGGGGGCCCCCTACAATGAGCAGTTCTTC.

This sequence joins TRBV6-5 and TRBJ2-5; 7 bases agree with TRBD2. CDR1 is MNHEY, CDR2 SVGAGI, per germline. V lost 0 bases, J lost 3 bases, and 7 bases stayed unmatched. The CDR3 spans 16 residues. The CDR3 nucleotides are TGTGCCAGCAGTTACTCTTGGCGGGAGCTTGAAGAGACCCAGTACTTC. Encoded protein: CASSYSWRELEETQYF.

The CDR3 sequence is CAISETISREQYV. The CDR3 DNA reads TGTGCCATCAGTGAGACAATTTCTAGGGAGCAGTACGTC. The J gene is TRBJ2-7, the V gene TRBV10-3; D ambiguous. Between the trimmed V and J ends, which lost 2 bases and 7 bases, there was a span of 12 bases. There are 13 residues in the CDR3. Germline loops: CDR1 ENHRY, CDR2 SYGVKD.

The chain uses TRBV27 and TRBJ2-7; possible D gene TRBD2, 7 bases. V lost 3 bases and J 5 bases, leaving 17 bases between the germline ends. Germline CDR1 is MNHEY and CDR2 is SMNVEV (reference sequence). The CDR3 has 15 residues. CDR3 region: CASSLGPGGLNEQYF. The DNA for the CDR3 is TGTGCCAGCAGTTTGGGACCCGGGGGGCTAAACGAGCAGTACTTC.

The rearrangement uses TRBV3-1 (or the pseudogene TRBV3-2) and TRBJ2-1; D call uncertain. V was pared by 0 bases and J by 6 bases, with 6 bases between. Germline CDR1 LGHDT, CDR2 YNNKEL (reference sequence). The CDR3 is 13 amino acids. CDR3 protein: CASSQERANEQFF. For the CDR3, the DNA is TGTGCCAGCAGCCAAGAGAGAGCCAATGAGCAGTTCTTC.

The J gene is TRBJ1-2, the V gene TRBV6-8, with 9 bases aligning to TRBD1. The CDR3 is made up of 17 amino acids. V was pared by 7 bases and J by 2 bases, with 14 bases of the junction left unmatched. Germline V CDR1 and CDR2: MNHGY, SAAAGT. As DNA, the CDR3 is TGTGCCAGCAACCCTAGGGACAGGGTAAATAAGAACTATGGCTACACCTTC. Its translation is CASNPRDRVNKNYGYTF.